A single sample gave rise to the 32 T cell receptor beta chains below, sequenced in a study of blood T cell repertoires in COVID-19. This table comes from immunoSEQ multiplex PCR, and its TCRdb copy is limited to in-frame clones, with some not included. The sample has 200,000 to 300,000 clones; about four fifths are singletons. The sequenced sample was peripheral blood. The receptors come from a woman over 75 with COVID-19, enrolled during active disease.

The chain employs TRBV7-9 and TRBJ1-2, with 8 positions matching TRBD1. The CDR3 is 16 amino acids. Germline CDR1 SEHNR, CDR2 FQNEAQ (reference sequence). Trimming at V came to 5 bases and at J to 5 bases, leaving 13 bases not matched to a gene. The CDR3 sequence: CASSPRRDRGSYGYTF. Written as DNA, the CDR3 is TGTGCCAGCAGCCCCCGCCGAGACAGGGGAAGTTATGGCTACACCTTC.

The chain employs TRBV24-1 and TRBJ2-2; 8 nucleotides agree with TRBD1. The germline V gene has CDR1 KGHDR and CDR2 SFDVKD. This CDR3 spans 15 amino acids. The V segment lost 3 bases and the J segment 3 bases; nucleotides outside the gene matches: 2. DNA for the CDR3: TGTGCCACCAGTGATCCGGGACAGGACACCGGGGAGCTGTTTTTT. The encoded protein is CATSDPGQDTGELFF.

The chain employs TRBV30 and TRBJ1-4; the D gene is possibly TRBD1 (5 bases). CDR1 is GTSNPN and CDR2 is SVGIG in the germline V gene (reference sequence). There are 15 residues in the CDR3. V was pared by 0 bases and J by 7 bases, with 15 bases between. DNA of the CDR3: TGTGCCTGGAGTGTACTTGGAGGGGTGGGTGAAAAACTGTTTTTT. Encoded protein: CAWSVLGGVGEKLFF.

The chain links TRBV7-2 to TRBJ1-1, with D perhaps matching TRBD1 (5 bases). The V gene's germline CDR1 is SGHTA and CDR2 FQGNSA. Trimming shortened V by 5 bases and J by 4 bases, and 14 bases separated the two germline ends. The CDR3 runs 14 residues. CDR3 coding DNA: TGTGCCAGCAGCCGGGAAGCGGGGCCCACTGAAGCTTTCTTT. Amino acid sequence: CASSREAGPTEAFF.

The chain recombines TRBV5-4 with TRBJ2-5, with 16 bases matching TRBD2. The CDR3 has 17 amino acids. CDR1 is SGHNT, CDR2 YYREEE, per germline (reference sequence). With V trimmed by 4 bases and J by 5 bases, 8 bases remained unmatched. CDR3 sequence: CASSPPGLAGGRETQYF. For the CDR3, the DNA is TGTGCCAGCAGCCCTCCGGGACTAGCGGGGGGGCGGGAGACCCAGTACTTC.

This clone was recorded once. The V call is TRBV5-1, the J call TRBJ2-3; 9 bases are a match to TRBD1. The J segment lost 1 base and the V segment lost 0 bases, leaving 3 bases of the junction unmatched. CDR1 and CDR2 (germline): SGHRS, YFSETQ. The CDR3 runs 16 residues. The CDR3 sequence: CASSLEDRGGTDTQYF. The CDR3 nucleotides read TGCGCCAGCAGCTTGGAAGACAGGGGGGGCACAGATACGCAGTATTTT.

This clone was found once. The chain employs TRBV28 and TRBJ2-1; D is perhaps TRBD2 (6 bases). The CDR3 has 13 amino acids. Germline V gene lookup returns CDR1 MDHEN and CDR2 SYDVKM. The CDR3, as DNA: TGTGTCTCTGGCCCTTTACTAGCTAGTGAGCAGTTCTTC. Amino acids: CVSGPLLASEQFF.

The chain couples TRBV5-6 to TRBJ1-5, with a tentative D call TRBD1 (6 bases). The CDR3 runs 14 residues. Germline CDR1 is SGHDT and CDR2 is YYEEEE. The V end was cut by 6 bases, the J end by 1 base, with 11 bases between. This CDR3 reads CASTFGGSNQPQHF. The CDR3 DNA reads TGTGCCAGCACCTTTGGGGGCAGCAATCAGCCCCAGCATTTT.

This chain connects TRBV11-2 to TRBJ2-3; 15 nucleotides agree with TRBD2. The germline gives CDR1 SGHAT, CDR2 FQNNGV. The trim removed 2 bases at V and 5 bases at J, leaving 11 bases unmatched. CDR3 size: 19 residues. The CDR3 DNA is TGTGCCAGCAGCTTAACGGGGGGCGGACTAGCGGGAGGGCTAGATACGCAGTATTTT. This translates into CASSLTGGGLAGGLDTQYF.

The chain carries TRBV9 and TRBJ2-3, with a weak D call TRBD1 (6 bases). Germline V gene data show CDR1 as SGDLS and CDR2 as YYNGEE. This CDR3 comprises 16 residues. Trimming pared 0 bases from V and 5 bases from J, leaving 16 bases between. The CDR3 sequence is CASSVDGQGKGDTQYF. As DNA, the CDR3 is TGTGCCAGCAGCGTAGATGGTCAGGGGAAGGGAGATACGCAGTATTTT.

The chain has TRBV19 and TRBJ1-6, with D unresolved. This CDR3 region has 14 residues. From germline, CDR1 is LNHDA and CDR2 SQIVND (reference sequence). Trimming took 3 bases from V and 3 from J, leaving 6 bases between them. The CDR3 coding sequence is TGTGCCAGTAGTATGGCAGTCTATAATTCACCCCTCCACTTT. This sequence encodes CASSMAVYNSPLHF. Based on the CDR3 plus reference TRBV19 and TRBJ1-6, the full variable domain is DGGITQSPKYLFRKEGQNVTLSCEQNLNHDAMYWYRQDPGQGLRLIYYSQIVNDFQKGDIAEGYSVSREKKESFPLTVTSAQKNPTAFYLCASSMAVYNSPLHFGNGTRLTVT.

The genes are TRBV27 and TRBJ1-6; D uncertain. The CDR3 consists of 15 residues. Germline-derived CDR1 and CDR2 are MNHEY and SMNVEV (reference sequence). V lost 4 bases, J lost 0 bases, and 7 bases lay in between. CDR3 amino acids: CASSSGSSYNSPLHF. CDR3 sequence (DNA): TGTGCCAGCAGTTCGGGGAGCTCCTATAATTCACCCCTCCACTTT.

The chain combines TRBV6-5 with TRBJ1-1, with TRBD1 matching over 9 bases. The ends lost 6 bases at V and 3 bases at J; junction bases unmatched: 5. CDR1 is MNHEY and CDR2 is SVGAGI in the germline V gene. This CDR3 comprises 14 residues. This chain's CDR3 is CASRTTGGYTEAFF. The DNA for the CDR3 is TGTGCCAGCAGGACTACAGGGGGCTACACTGAAGCTTTCTTT.

In DNA, the CDR3 is TGTGCCAGCAGAGGGGGAGACCCGACTCTTGGCTACACCTTC. Protein sequence: CASRGGDPTLGYTF. The rearrangement uses TRBV28 and TRBJ1-2, with D tentatively TRBD1 (6 bases). V was clipped by 6 bases and J by 7 bases, with 18 bases between them. This CDR3 has 14 residues. Germline assignment: CDR1 MDHEN and CDR2 SYDVKM.

The J gene is TRBJ2-5, the V gene TRBV4-3; the match to TRBD1 covers 8 bases. The CDR3 runs 14 residues. From germline, CDR1 is LGHNA and CDR2 YSLEER. V lost 2 bases and J lost 1; bases outside the gene matches: 0. The CDR3 spells CASSQQGAQETQYF. CDR3 in DNA: TGCGCCAGCAGCCAACAGGGGGCCCAAGAGACCCAGTACTTC.

A few counts support this clone. The chain links TRBV6-5 to TRBJ1-2; TRBD1 is a possible D gene (5 bases). V was cut by 2 bases and J by 3 bases, with 7 bases left in between. The germline V gene has CDR1 MNHEY and CDR2 SVGAGI. This CDR3 has 13 residues. This CDR3 reads CASSYLQDYGYTF. Written as DNA, the CDR3 is TGTGCCAGCAGTTACCTACAGGACTATGGCTACACCTTC.

This chain connects TRBV24-1 to TRBJ1-5; D remains ambiguous. Germline CDR1 and CDR2: KGHDR and SFDVKD. Trimming took off 8 bases at V and 6 bases at J, with 4 bases between the two ends. The CDR3 sequence is 10 residues long. The CDR3 loop reads CATILQPQHF. CDR3 sequence (DNA): TGTGCCACCATCCTTCAGCCCCAGCATTTT.

The chain uses TRBV7-9 and TRBJ2-5; 8 nucleotides align to TRBD1. Germline loops: CDR1 SEHNR, CDR2 FQNEAQ (reference sequence). This CDR3 region has 16 residues. Trimming took 4 bases from V and 0 from J; bases not matched to a gene: 7. This chain's CDR3 is CASSSAGGLYQETQYF. The CDR3 DNA reads as TGTGCCAGCAGCTCCGCAGGGGGCCTGTACCAAGAGACCCAGTACTTC.

The V gene is TRBV19, the J gene TRBJ2-2; 13 bases align to TRBD2. J gave up 5 bases and V 4 bases, and 4 bases lay outside the gene matches. Germline assignment: CDR1 LNHDA and CDR2 SQIVND (reference sequence). The CDR3 has 16 residues. The CDR3 loop is CASSRTSGSFTGELFF. CDR3 nucleotides: TGTGCCAGTAGTAGGACTAGCGGGAGTTTTACCGGGGAGCTGTTTTTT. Supplemented by reference TRBV19 and TRBJ2-2, the full variable domain reads DGGITQSPKYLFRKEGQNVTLSCEQNLNHDAMYWYRQDPGQGLRLIYYSQIVNDFQKGDIAEGYSVSREKKESFPLTVTSAQKNPTAFYLCASSRTSGSFTGELFFGEGSRLTVL.

This chain uses TRBV18 with TRBJ1-1; a weak D match, TRBD1 (6 bases). CDR3 size: 14 residues. CDR1 is KGHSH and CDR2 is LQKENI in the germline V gene. The V and J ends lost 3 bases and 6 bases respectively, with 14 bases between them. CDR3 residues: CASSPQGREPEAFF. Here the CDR3 DNA reads TGTGCCAGCTCACCCCAGGGGCGTGAACCTGAAGCTTTCTTT.

This sequence joins TRBV30 and TRBJ1-1; D perhaps matches TRBD1 (5 bases). Germline lookup yields CDR1 GTSNPN and CDR2 SVGIG (reference sequence). This CDR3 comprises 13 residues. Trimming left V 2 bases short and J 0 bases short, with 7 bases between. The CDR3 reads CAWSPGLNTEAFF. The CDR3 DNA follows: TGTGCCTGGAGTCCAGGGTTGAACACTGAAGCTTTCTTT.

The rearrangement joins TRBV28 to TRBJ1-2; D possibly corresponds to TRBD1 (5 bases). The V gene lost 7 bases and the J gene lost 7 bases, with 19 bases spanning the gap. The germline CDR1 and CDR2 sequences are MDHEN and SYDVKM. The CDR3 runs 14 residues. Here the CDR3 reads CASKQGIVGLGYTF. CDR3 in DNA: TGTGCCAGCAAGCAGGGAATCGTCGGTCTTGGCTACACCTTC.

This clone was counted only a few times. The V gene is TRBV27, the J gene TRBJ2-3; D might be TRBD1 (5 bases). V was shortened by 5 bases and J by 6 bases, with 15 bases between the two germline ends. CDR1 is MNHEY, CDR2 SMNVEV, per germline (reference sequence). This CDR3 region has 14 residues. The CDR3: CASSQTAKQDTQYF. The CDR3 DNA is TGTGCCAGCAGTCAGACAGCGAAACAGGATACGCAGTATTTT.

The rearrangement links TRBV27 to TRBJ1-5, with D possibly being TRBD1 (6 bases). With 5 bases removed from V and 0 bases from J, the gap between germline ends came to 11 bases. Germline V gene sequence: CDR1 MNHEY, CDR2 SMNVEV (reference sequence). This CDR3 spans 15 amino acids. This CDR3 is CASSRTALSNQPQHF. Written as DNA, the CDR3 is TGTGCCAGCAGTAGGACAGCTCTTAGCAATCAGCCCCAGCATTTT.

The rearrangement uses TRBV7-3 and TRBJ2-7; the match to TRBD2 covers 12 bases. V shed 6 bases, J shed 3 bases, and the junction held 6 bases outside the gene matches. Germline CDR1 is SGHTA and CDR2 is FQGTGA. This CDR3 comprises 15 residues. The CDR3 here is CASSRTSGNIYEQYF. The CDR3, as DNA: TGTGCCAGCAGTCGGACTAGCGGGAACATCTACGAGCAGTACTTC. Filled out from reference TRBV7-3 and TRBJ2-7, the complete variable domain reads GAGVSQTPSNKVTEKGKYVELRCDPISGHTALYWYRQSLGQGPEFLIYFQGTGAADDSGLPNDRFFAVRPEGSVSTLKIQRTERGDSAVYLCASSRTSGNIYEQYFGPGTRLTVT.

The chain has TRBV30 and TRBJ1-1, with 7 bases fitting TRBD1. V was pared by 8 bases and J by 1 base, with 10 bases of the junction left unmatched. Germline V CDR1 and CDR2: GTSNPN, SVGIG (reference sequence). This CDR3 spans 14 amino acids. CDR3 sequence reads: CARNYGTANTEAFF. CDR3 sequence (DNA): TGTGCCCGGAATTACGGGACAGCGAACACTGAAGCTTTCTTT.

The V call is TRBV11-2, the J call TRBJ1-1, with 8 nucleotides matching TRBD1. CDR3 length: 16 residues. V shed 5 bases and J 4 bases; nucleotides not matched to a gene: 12. From germline, CDR1 is SGHAT and CDR2 FQNNGV. The CDR3 spells CASSHITGQAGTEAFF. The CDR3 DNA is TGTGCCAGCAGCCATATTACGGGACAGGCGGGCACTGAAGCTTTCTTT.

The gene calls are TRBV7-3 and TRBJ2-1, with 7 bases matching TRBD2. Germline CDR1 is SGHTA and CDR2 is FQGTGA. V dropped 6 bases and J dropped 0; count of bases not matched to a gene: 8. The CDR3 is 16 residues long. Here the CDR3 reads CASSVGGGPSYNEQFF. CDR3 coding DNA: TGTGCCAGCAGTGTGGGGGGAGGGCCCTCCTACAATGAGCAGTTCTTC. Using reference TRBV7-3 and TRBJ2-1 for the parts outside the CDR3, the full variable domain is GAGVSQTPSNKVTEKGKYVELRCDPISGHTALYWYRQSLGQGPEFLIYFQGTGAADDSGLPNDRFFAVRPEGSVSTLKIQRTERGDSAVYLCASSVGGGPSYNEQFFGPGTRLTVL.

The chain recombines TRBV7-9 with TRBJ2-5; 9 bases align to TRBD1. This CDR3 region has 15 residues. J lost 4 bases, V lost 4 bases, and 7 bases had no gene match. Germline values: CDR1 SEHNR, CDR2 FQNEAQ (reference sequence). The CDR3 nucleotides are TGTGCCAGCAGCTCCCGGGACAGGGTACGAGAGACCCAGTACTTC. Translation gives CASSSRDRVRETQYF.

The rearrangement joins TRBV2 to TRBJ2-3, with 9 bases aligning to TRBD1. J was trimmed by 4 bases and V by 4 bases; bases with no gene match: 6. CDR3 length: 15 amino acids. CDR1 SNHLY and CDR2 FYNNEI come from the germline V gene. In DNA form, the CDR3 reads TGTGCCAGCAGTGGACAGGGGGGTTTTTCAGATACGCAGTATTTT. This gives the protein CASSGQGGFSDTQYF.

V is TRBV27 and J is TRBJ1-5; no clear D. Germline V lookup: CDR1 MNHEY, CDR2 SMNVEV (reference sequence). The CDR3 sequence is 15 residues long. Trimming shortened V by 0 bases and J by 2 bases, and 8 bases separated the two germline ends. CDR3 DNA: TGTGCCAGCAGTTTATCGAAGGGAGGCAATCAGCCCCAGCATTTT. Its translation is CASSLSKGGNQPQHF.

The rearrangement links TRBV28 to TRBJ1-3; 9 bases agree with TRBD1. V shed 8 bases and J 4 bases; nucleotides not matched to a gene: 9. Germline V gene sequence: CDR1 MDHEN, CDR2 SYDVKM. The CDR3 totals 15 residues. CDR3 amino acids: CASGVNRGLGNTIYF. The CDR3 DNA reads as TGTGCCAGCGGGGTGAACAGGGGGCTCGGAAACACCATATATTTT.